In its sample, the clone carrying this T cell receptor (beta chain) was seen many times. Its antigen is not known. CDR1 KGHDR and CDR2 SFDVKD come from the germline V gene. The CDR3 is 13 residues long. Trimming stripped 7 bases from V and 2 bases from J, with 9 bases between. The data derive from a study of CD8 T cells in ankylosing spondylitis. Points from the study as a whole: Past studies reported some motif variants in reactive arthritis synovial fluid and blood. Peripheral blood samples showed relatively rare disease-linked clones, and these clones were CD8+. Researchers reportedly found disease-linked clones significantly enriched in matched ankylosing spondylitis synovial fluid.

Quantitative 5'-RACE with molecular barcodes generated TCR beta libraries. TCRdb re-called the 5' RACE reads with MiXCR, one entry per CDR3 protein. The repertoire holds approximately 240,000 distinct CDR3 sequences, 20% to 30% seen once, with approximately 0.61% in the top ten. The V call is TRBV24-1, the J call TRBJ2-3; unclear D gene. Input material: blood, either unsorted or a sorted T cell fraction (not recorded which). The sequence was collected from a male donor with ankylosing spondylitis or in good health (not recorded which). For the CDR3, the DNA is TGTGCCACCAGCGAGAGAAACACAGATACGCAGTATTTT. Translating it yields CATSERNTDTQYF.